The sequence of this TCR beta chain was determined in a study of long-term antiretroviral therapy in people with HIV. Overall study: In the earliest collections, sampling predates the 2015 immediate-ART recommendation by about a decade.

CDR1 is MNHEY, CDR2 SMNVEV, per germline (reference sequence). Trimming cost V 5 bases and J 2 bases; bases outside gene matches: 4. The CDR3 extends over 14 amino acids. In regard to this clone: Its antigen remains unknown.

Overall study results and limits: The study found that diversity rose after ART but stayed below transplant donor controls.

The immunoSEQ assay was v3.0, run at survey level. Sequenced by immunoSEQ multiplex PCR; TCRdb stores in-frame clones only, minus some. The data show tens of thousands of clones, around 88% seen once. The input for sequencing was unsorted PBMCs, taken almost 4.6 years after starting antiretroviral therapy. The clonotype was recovered from a man aged 25 to 40 with HIV. The chain links TRBV27 to TRBJ2-7, with 9 bases identical to TRBD1. The CDR3 DNA reads TGTGCCAGCAGTCCTGGACAGGGGACCTACGAGCAGTACTTC. Translating it yields CASSPGQGTYEQYF.